Shown below are 10 T cell receptor beta chains from a single sample sequenced in a study of CD8 T cells in Susac syndrome. Reverse transcription of roughly 0.5 to 1 ug RNA was performed with random hexamers. TCRdb reprocessed the immunoSEQ multiplex PCR reads via MiXCR and lists one record per CDR3 protein. The data show hundreds of thousands of distinct CDR3 sequences, with more than 80% seen just once and under 0.15% held by the top ten. The sample consisted of CD8+ T cells from PBMCs. These receptors came from a human donor with multiple sclerosis.

The count of this clonotype is one. The chain links TRBV2 to TRBJ1-1; 9 nucleotides align to TRBD1. Germline trimming cut 1 base from V and 2 bases from J; bases unmatched to any gene: 11. The CDR3 covers 18 residues. Germline CDR1 SNHLY, CDR2 FYNNEI. The CDR3 protein is CASSEVFSGTGINTEAFF. The CDR3 DNA reads as TGTGCCAGCAGTGAAGTCTTTTCCGGGACAGGGATTAACACTGAAGCTTTCTTT.

This chain links TRBV12-3 or TRBV12-4 with TRBJ1-1, with D possibly being TRBD1 (6 bases). Deletions cut 4 bases from V and 7 bases from J, with 10 bases between. The CDR3 is 12 residues long. CDR3 sequence reads: CASSCGQHEAFF. The CDR3 bases are TGTGCCAGCAGTTGCGGACAGCATGAAGCTTTCTTT.

The chain carries TRBV7-9 and TRBJ2-1, with 10 bases fitting TRBD2. Trimming cost V 7 bases and J 10 bases; bases outside gene matches: 13. The CDR3 runs to 15 residues. The germline V gene has CDR1 SEHNR and CDR2 FQNEAQ (reference sequence). The CDR3 loop reads CASKKARLAGDEQFF. CDR3 nucleotides: TGTGCCAGCAAAAAGGCCCGGCTAGCGGGAGACGAGCAGTTCTTC.

The V gene is TRBV27, the J gene TRBJ1-2, with 9 bases that match TRBD1. V dropped 3 bases and J dropped 5; count of bases not matched to a gene: 16. Germline CDR1 and CDR2: MNHEY and SMNVEV (reference sequence). CDR3 length equals 18 residues. The CDR3 here is CASSLSGDRVGGPYGYTF. Written as DNA, the CDR3 is TGTGCCAGCAGTTTGTCGGGGGACAGGGTCGGGGGGCCTTATGGCTACACCTTC.

The CDR3 protein is CACRAYSSSEADTQYF. DNA of the CDR3: TGTGCCTGCCGAGCCTACTCTAGTTCCGAGGCAGATACGCAGTATTTT. This chain uses TRBV6-1 with TRBJ2-3; no definite D call. CDR1 and CDR2 (germline): MNHNS, SASEGT. The CDR3 length is 16 residues. V shed 11 bases and J shed 4 bases, with 25 bases lying between them.

This sequence joins TRBV27 and TRBJ2-7, with TRBD2 matching 13 bases. Unmatched junction bases numbered 7, after V lost 6 bases and J lost 5 bases. The CDR3 has 15 residues. CDR1 MNHEY and CDR2 SMNVEV come from the germline V gene (reference sequence). CDR3 in amino acids: CASSFLTSGRHEQYF. The CDR3 nucleotides read TGTGCCAGCAGCTTTCTGACTAGCGGGAGGCACGAGCAGTACTTC.

V is TRBV7-9 and J is TRBJ1-1; D is ambiguous. Germline assignment: CDR1 SEHNR and CDR2 FQNEAQ (reference sequence). The length of the CDR3 is 15 residues. V was shortened by 1 base and J by 4 bases, with 13 bases between the two germline ends. Here the CDR3 reads CASSLDWEAGTEAFF. Here the CDR3 DNA reads TGTGCCAGCAGCTTAGATTGGGAAGCAGGCACTGAAGCTTTCTTT.

This clonotype was seen a single time. V usage is TRBV6-1 and J usage is TRBJ2-2; D might be TRBD1 (6 bases). The V gene lost 3 bases and the J gene lost 1 base, with 15 bases spanning the gap. Germline V gene data show CDR1 as MNHNS and CDR2 as SASEGT. The CDR3 spans 17 residues. DNA for the CDR3: TGTGCCAGCAGTGAGTTACCTGGACAGTGGAACACCGGGGAGCTGTTTTTT. Protein: CASSELPGQWNTGELFF.

The CDR3 sequence: CSARVSLGQGDNTGELFF. The CDR3 DNA reads TGCAGTGCTAGAGTTAGCCTCGGACAGGGGGACAACACCGGGGAGCTGTTTTTT. The V call is TRBV20-1, the J call TRBJ2-2, with 10 bases identical to TRBD1. The CDR3 runs to 18 residues. Germline loops: CDR1 DFQATT, CDR2 SNEGSKA (reference sequence). Unmatched junction bases numbered 10, after V lost 1 base and J lost 2 bases.

The chain recombines TRBV18 with TRBJ1-2; 9 positions match TRBD1. With V trimmed by 6 bases and J by 0 bases, 11 bases remained unmatched. Looked up from germline, CDR1 is KGHSH and CDR2 is LQKENI. The CDR3 runs to 17 residues. This CDR3 is CASSRIPDRGPNYGYTF. In DNA, the CDR3 is TGTGCCAGCTCCCGCATCCCGGACAGGGGCCCTAACTATGGCTACACCTTC.